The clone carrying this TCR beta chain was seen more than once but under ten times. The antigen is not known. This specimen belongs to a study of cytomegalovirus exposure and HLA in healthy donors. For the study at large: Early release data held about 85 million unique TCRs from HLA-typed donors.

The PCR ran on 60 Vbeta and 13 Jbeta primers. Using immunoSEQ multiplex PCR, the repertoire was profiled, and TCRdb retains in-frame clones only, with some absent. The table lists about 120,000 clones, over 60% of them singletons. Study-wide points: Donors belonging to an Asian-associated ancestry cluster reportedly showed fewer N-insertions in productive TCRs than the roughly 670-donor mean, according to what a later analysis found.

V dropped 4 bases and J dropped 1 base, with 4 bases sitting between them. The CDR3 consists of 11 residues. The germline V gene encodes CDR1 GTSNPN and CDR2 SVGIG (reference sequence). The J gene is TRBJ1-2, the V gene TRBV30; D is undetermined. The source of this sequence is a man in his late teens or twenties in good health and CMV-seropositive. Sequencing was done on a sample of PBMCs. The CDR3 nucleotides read TGTGCCTGGATCATTAACTATGGCTACACCTTC. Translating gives CAWIINYGYTF.